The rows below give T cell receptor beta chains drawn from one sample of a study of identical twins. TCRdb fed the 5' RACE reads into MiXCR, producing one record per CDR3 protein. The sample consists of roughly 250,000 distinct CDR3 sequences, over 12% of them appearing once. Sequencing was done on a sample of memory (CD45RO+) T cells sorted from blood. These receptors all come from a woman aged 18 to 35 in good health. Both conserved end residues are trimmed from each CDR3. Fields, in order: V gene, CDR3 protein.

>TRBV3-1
ASSQVPSGGETQY
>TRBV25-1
ASSEFDKATNEKLF
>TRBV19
ASRRLDQPQH
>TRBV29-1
SVVDGLTDTQY
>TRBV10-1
ASSESGRGGQETQY
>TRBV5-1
ASSLWTAETQY
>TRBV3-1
ASSHQPGGGPRTEQF
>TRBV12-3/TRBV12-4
ASSWGDNQPQH
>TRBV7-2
ASSTEVQGARGYT
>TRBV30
AWSLGTSGETQY
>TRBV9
ASSVDPSSDTQY
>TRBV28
ASSLDEQY
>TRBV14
ASSGTSGRHTDTQY
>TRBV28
ASRPGLAGVEQF
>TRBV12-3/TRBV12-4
ASSPGGLVNFNEQF
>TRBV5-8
ASSPDRAFGYYGYT
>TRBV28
ASSFPLDYSRSPLH
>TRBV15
ATSPQTQY
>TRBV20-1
SARDPRLAGVRNEQF
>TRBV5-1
ASSSGPANSPLH
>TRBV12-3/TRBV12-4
ASSTGTGTSTDTQY
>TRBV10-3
AITSGAGYT
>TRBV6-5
ASGLRSSYNEQF
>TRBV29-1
SVVVRGTGERTQY
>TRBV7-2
ASSLGAIFNYGYT
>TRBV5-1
ASSLSHSGANVLT
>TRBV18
ASRGSGYEQY
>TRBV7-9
ASTPGGPAWETQY
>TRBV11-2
ASSFAHWKQF
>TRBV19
ASSIAGREIPHTQY
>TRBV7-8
ASRDRETDTQY
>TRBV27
ASSETWGETQY
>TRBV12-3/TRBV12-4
ASSTRRRGYT
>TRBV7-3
ASSLSGAGSPLH
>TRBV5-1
ASSLRLAAGLSTDTQY
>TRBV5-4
ASSSPSGEYNEQF
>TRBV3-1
ASSQLGGGEPYNEQF
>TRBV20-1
SARRGGSGANVLT
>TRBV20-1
SALRGYNEQF
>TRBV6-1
AGAPGAGTEAF
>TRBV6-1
ASIGSPYNEQF
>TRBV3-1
ASSPPELRGFTDTQY
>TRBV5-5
ASSLDYYEQY
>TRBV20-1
SAPPGRLAGQETQY
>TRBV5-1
ASSVSGNSYNEQF
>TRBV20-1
SAVGRDQGAAQY
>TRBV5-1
ASSPAVGGSEKLF
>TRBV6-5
ASSFGSGTDNEQF
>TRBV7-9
ASSLDRVRSPLH
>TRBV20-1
SAIIQGTNEQF
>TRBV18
ASSPPGTASTQY
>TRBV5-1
ASSLGVAGPRDTQY
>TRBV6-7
TISYRTRQGSSGADTQY
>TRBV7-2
ASSLNAGDEQF